This T cell receptor (beta chain) stems from a study of T cell responses to AZD1222 COVID-19 vaccine. Broader study findings: Increased Spike-specific TCR breadth and depth were observed after two AZD1222 doses. Donor demographics were predominantly white British with a female majority; clonal diversity may be underestimated.

Generated by immunoSEQ multiplex PCR, the TCRdb table keeps only in-frame clones and is missing some. The sample has roughly 150,000 clones, 88% seen once. Regarding this clone: What it binds is not known.

Germline-derived CDR1 and CDR2 are SGHTA and FQGTGA. There are 13 residues in the CDR3. Trimming stripped 5 bases from V and 1 base from J, with 8 bases between. This specimen consisted of peripheral blood, obtained on day 0 of AZD1222 vaccination. The chain employs TRBV7-3 and TRBJ1-1; D is uncertain. The sequence was collected from an adult in good health. The CDR3 loop is CASSTRGNTEAFF. CDR3 sequence (DNA): TGTGCCAGCAGCACCCGAGGGAACACTGAAGCTTTCTTT.